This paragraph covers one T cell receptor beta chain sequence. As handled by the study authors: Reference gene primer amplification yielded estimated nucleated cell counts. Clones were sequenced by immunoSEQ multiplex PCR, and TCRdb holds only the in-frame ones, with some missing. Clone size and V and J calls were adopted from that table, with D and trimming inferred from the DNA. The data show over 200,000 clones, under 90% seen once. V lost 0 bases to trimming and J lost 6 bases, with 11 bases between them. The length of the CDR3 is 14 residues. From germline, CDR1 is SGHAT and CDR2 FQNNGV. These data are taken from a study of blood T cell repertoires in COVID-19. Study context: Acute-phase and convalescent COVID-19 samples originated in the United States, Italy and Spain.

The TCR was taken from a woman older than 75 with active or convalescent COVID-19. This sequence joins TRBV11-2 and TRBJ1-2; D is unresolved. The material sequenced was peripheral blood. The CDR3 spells CASSLDFSVNGYTF. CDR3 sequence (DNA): TGTGCCAGCAGCTTAGATTTCTCAGTGAATGGCTACACCTTC.